This T cell receptor beta chain was captured by sequencing in a study of cytomegalovirus exposure and HLA in healthy donors. Findings of the study overall: The authors confirmed in vitro that a few CMV-associated chains were specific for CMV antigens. Some V segments (TRBV6-2 and TRBV6-3 among them) were excluded as indistinguishable. Researchers reported from a later analysis that most CMV-associated TCR beta chains appeared HLA-restricted. 164 TCR beta chains were listed as cytomegalovirus-associated.

Primers for the PCR totalled 60 Vbeta and 13 Jbeta. TCRdb's copy holds only in-frame clones and misses some; the assay was immunoSEQ multiplex PCR. This table has over 150,000 clones, approximately 80% appearing once. A remark on this clone: Its antigen is not known.

Germline loops: CDR1 SNHLY, CDR2 FYNNEI. V lost 4 bases, J lost 7 bases, and 11 bases lay in between. This CDR3 is 13 amino acids long. V is TRBV2 and J is TRBJ1-3; unclear D gene. Specimen: PBMCs. The source of this sequence is a boy aged 10-17 years in good health and CMV-seronegative. CDR3 coding DNA: TGTGCCAGCAGTGGTACTTGGAGGAACACCATATATTTT. This translates into CASSGTWRNTIYF.